This passage covers 28 T cell receptor beta chains from one sample sequenced in a study of T cells after yellow fever vaccination. MiXCR, run by TCRdb on the 5' RACE reads, gives a single entry per CDR3 protein. The sample holds 450,000 to 600,000 distinct CDR3 sequences, around a sixth seen once. The sequenced sample was PBMCs, obtained around 5 days after the first yellow fever vaccination. Receptor source: a young man who received the YFV17D yellow fever vaccine.

The sample holds a few counts of this clonotype. The rearrangement uses TRBV5-1 and TRBJ1-5; a possible D gene is TRBD1 (5 bases). Trimming shortened V by 0 bases and J by 3 bases, and 7 bases separated the two germline ends. This CDR3 has 14 residues. Per germline, CDR1 SGHRS and CDR2 YFSETQ. CDR3 residues: CASSLAGTNQPQHF. In DNA form, the CDR3 reads TGCGCCAGCAGCTTGGCTGGGACCAATCAGCCCCAGCATTTT.

The chain couples TRBV7-2 to TRBJ2-2; 7 bases map to TRBD1. CDR1 is SGHTA and CDR2 is FQGNSA in the germline V gene. CDR3 length equals 15 residues. The ends lost 5 bases at V and 1 base at J; junction bases unmatched: 4. As DNA, the CDR3 is TGTGCCAGCAGCGGGGACAGCCGGAACACCGGGGAGCTGTTTTTT. This encodes CASSGDSRNTGELFF.

The chain joins TRBV7-9 to TRBJ2-5; D gene unclear. CDR3 size: 12 residues. Germline CDR1 and CDR2: SEHNR and FQNEAQ (reference sequence). Trimming cost V 7 bases and J 5 bases, with 11 bases left between them. CDR3 residues: CASTPGRETQYF. For the CDR3, the DNA is TGTGCCAGCACCCCGGGCAGGGAGACCCAGTACTTC. Full variable domain (rest looked up from reference TRBV7-9 and TRBJ2-5): DTGVSQNPRHKITKRGQNVTFRCDPISEHNRLYWYRQTLGQGPEFLTYFQNEAQLEKSRLLSDRFSAERPKGSFSTLEIQRTEQGDSAMYLCASTPGRETQYFGPGTRLLVL.

This clonotype has a count of ten or more. The V call is TRBV7-2, the J call TRBJ1-1, with D possibly matching TRBD1 (5 bases). Germline V lookup: CDR1 SGHTA, CDR2 FQGNSA. The CDR3 is 12 amino acids. Trimming cost V 1 base and J 7 bases, with 7 bases left between them. CDR3 DNA sequence: TGTGCCAGCAGCTTAGGAGGGGTTGAAGCTTTCTTT. Translated, it gives CASSLGGVEAFF.

This clonotype was seen only a few times. V usage is TRBV20-1 and J usage is TRBJ1-5; D is uncertain. Germline loops: CDR1 DFQATT, CDR2 SNEGSKA (reference sequence). CDR3 length equals 13 residues. Trimming took off 5 bases at V and 2 bases at J, with 10 bases between the two ends. This chain's CDR3 is CSASPDGNQPQHF. CDR3 nucleotides: TGCAGTGCTTCCCCCGACGGCAATCAGCCCCAGCATTTT.

The J gene is TRBJ1-5, the V gene TRBV20-1; weak D call: TRBD1 (5 bases). V lost 1 base and J lost 2, with 12 bases in between. Germline CDR1 is DFQATT and CDR2 is SNEGSKA (reference sequence). The CDR3 loop spans 15 amino acids. The CDR3 DNA reads as TGCAGTGCTAGAGGGCCCTTAGGGGGCAATCAGCCCCAGCATTTT. Protein sequence: CSARGPLGGNQPQHF.

Many counts were recorded for this clonotype. The J gene is TRBJ2-1, the V gene TRBV6-2 or TRBV6-3; D is uncertain. Germline CDR1 and CDR2: MNHEY and SVGEGT. V was shortened by 6 bases and J by 6 bases, with 12 bases between the two germline ends. The CDR3 runs 13 residues. CDR3 sequence (DNA): TGTGCCAGCAGACTCCAGCTACTCAATGAGCAGTTCTTC. Translating gives CASRLQLLNEQFF.

The J gene is TRBJ2-5, the V gene TRBV6-1; unclear D gene. Per germline, CDR1 MNHNS and CDR2 SASEGT. Trimming shortened V by 5 bases and J by 5 bases, and 12 bases separated the two germline ends. The CDR3 runs to 13 residues. CDR3 in amino acids: CASSPSSGETQYF. The CDR3 nucleotides are TGTGCCAGCAGTCCATCAAGTGGTGAGACCCAGTACTTC.

A note on this clonotype: Since the CDR3 does not end with the conserved phenylalanine or tryptophan, this likely comes from a read error. This chain uses TRBV14 with TRBJ2-1, with D perhaps matching TRBD1 or TRBD2 (5 bases each). The germline gives CDR1 SGHDN, CDR2 FVKESK. V was cut by 8 bases and J by 2 bases, with 16 bases left in between. This CDR3 region has 15 residues. The CDR3 loop is CASANTRQTYNEQFL. The CDR3, as DNA: TGTGCCAGCGCCAATACTAGACAGACCTACAATGAGCAGTTCTTA.

V and J are TRBV7-3 and TRBJ2-3, with no clear D. Trimming shortened V by 0 bases and J by 4 bases, and 5 bases separated the two germline ends. The V gene's germline CDR1 is SGHTA and CDR2 FQGTGA. This CDR3 contains 13 residues. DNA of the CDR3: TGTGCCAGCAGCTTAACGTTTGCAGATACGCAGTATTTT. It translates to CASSLTFADTQYF.

In its sample, this clonotype was seen a few times. The chain uses TRBV5-6 and TRBJ1-2; D uncertain. The CDR3 is 17 amino acids. V was cut by 0 bases and J by 4 bases, with 19 bases left in between. The V gene's germline CDR1 is SGHDT and CDR2 YYEEEE. This CDR3 reads CASSLESEEITFYGYTF. The CDR3 DNA sequence: TGTGCCAGCAGCTTGGAGTCGGAGGAAATCACCTTCTATGGCTACACCTTC.

In DNA, the CDR3 is TGTGCCAGCAGCTTTCAGTCCAGACCAACGAACACCGGGGAGCTGTTTTTT. Its translation is CASSFQSRPTNTGELFF. The chain recombines TRBV7-2 with TRBJ2-2; D is unclear. With 3 bases removed from V and 0 bases from J, the gap between germline ends came to 14 bases. Germline CDR1 reads SGHTA; CDR2 reads FQGNSA. The CDR3 loop spans 17 amino acids.

The table lists this clonotype with many counts. The chain joins TRBV5-1 to TRBJ1-3; D gene ambiguous. CDR3 length: 15 residues. Trimming took 5 bases from V and 0 from J, leaving 12 bases between them. Per the germline V gene, CDR1 is SGHRS and CDR2 is YFSETQ. The CDR3 loop reads CASRTEGDSGNTIYF. The DNA for the CDR3 is TGCGCCAGCAGGACCGAAGGAGACTCTGGAAACACCATATATTTT.

This clonotype was seen more than once but under ten times. The J gene is TRBJ2-3, the V gene TRBV7-3; D assignment may be TRBD1 or TRBD2 (6 bases each). CDR3 length: 16 amino acids. Per the germline V gene, CDR1 is SGHTA and CDR2 is FQGTGA. Trimming left V 1 base short and J 5 bases short, with 16 bases between. The CDR3, as DNA: TGTGCCAGCAGCTTAATCGGGGGCGCGGGTTTAGATACGCAGTATTTT. It is translated as CASSLIGGAGLDTQYF.

The chain employs TRBV27 and TRBJ2-1; TRBD2 aligns across 14 bases. This CDR3 region has 16 residues. The V segment lost 2 bases and the J segment 6 bases; nucleotides outside the gene matches: 3. The germline gives CDR1 MNHEY, CDR2 SMNVEV (reference sequence). The DNA of the CDR3 is TGTGCCAGCAGTTTACTGACTAGCGGGGGGGCCAATGAGCAGTTCTTC. It translates to CASSLLTSGGANEQFF.

V and J are TRBV13 and TRBJ1-2, with 10 bases aligning to TRBD1. The CDR3 length is 13 residues. V lost 5 bases to trimming and J lost 8 bases; unmatched junction nucleotides: 5. The V gene's germline CDR1 is PRHDT and CDR2 FYEKMQ (reference sequence). CDR3 loop: CASSAGTGDGYTF. CDR3 DNA: TGTGCCAGCAGCGCCGGGACAGGGGACGGCTACACCTTC.

This clonotype was observed a handful of times. The chain recombines TRBV5-4 with TRBJ1-4, with TRBD1 matching 7 bases. Germline CDR1 and CDR2: SGHNT and YYREEE (reference sequence). The V and J ends lost 6 bases and 5 bases, in that order; junction bases with no gene match: 7. This CDR3 spans 14 amino acids. The CDR3 sequence: CASTSQGRNEKLFF. The DNA of the CDR3 is TGTGCCAGCACATCACAGGGGCGGAATGAAAAACTGTTTTTT.

The chain links TRBV6-1 to TRBJ2-3, with a tentative D call TRBD2 (5 bases). Germline values: CDR1 MNHNS, CDR2 SASEGT. Trimming pared 5 bases from V and 2 bases from J, leaving 20 bases between. The CDR3 covers 17 residues. The CDR3 loop reads CASSPPDGVSPTDTQYF. The CDR3 DNA sequence: TGTGCCAGCAGTCCTCCGGACGGGGTATCCCCCACAGATACGCAGTATTTT.

The sample holds a few counts of this clonotype. The rearrangement joins TRBV18 to TRBJ1-3; D possibly corresponds to TRBD1 (5 bases). With 3 bases removed from V and 2 bases from J, the gap between germline ends came to 11 bases. Looked up from germline, CDR1 is KGHSH and CDR2 is LQKENI. This CDR3 comprises 15 residues. The DNA for the CDR3 is TGTGCCAGCTCACCCACAGGCCCTCCTGGAAACACCATATATTTT. Translation gives CASSPTGPPGNTIYF. The full variable domain, completed using reference TRBV18 and TRBJ1-3, is NAGVMQNPRHLVRRRGQEARLRCSPMKGHSHVYWYRQLPEEGLKFMVYLQKENIIDESGMPKERFSAEFPKEGPSILRIQQVVRGDSAAYFCASSPTGPPGNTIYFGEGSWLTVV.

The chain combines TRBV7-9 with TRBJ2-3; D remains unclear. Germline V lookup: CDR1 SEHNR, CDR2 FQNEAQ (reference sequence). The V end lost 3 bases, the J end lost 8 bases, and 12 bases lay between the germline ends. This CDR3 spans 13 amino acids. In DNA form, the CDR3 reads TGTGCCAGCAGCTTTATCGACCCTGGTACGCAGTATTTT. Its protein product is CASSFIDPGTQYF.

J is TRBJ1-5 and V is TRBV28; TRBD1 might be the D (5 bases). Germline values: CDR1 MDHEN, CDR2 SYDVKM. The ends were cut back, 3 bases at V and 0 bases at J, with 12 bases in the middle. The CDR3 loop spans 16 amino acids. The CDR3 DNA follows: TGTGCCAGCAGTTTTAGGCCGGGGCATAGCAATCAGCCCCAGCATTTT. Translating it yields CASSFRPGHSNQPQHF.

The genes are TRBV19 and TRBJ1-1; 9 bases fit TRBD1. Looked up from germline, CDR1 is LNHDA and CDR2 is SQIVND (reference sequence). The CDR3 spans 14 residues. Unmatched junction bases numbered 3, after V lost 7 bases and J lost 0 bases. The CDR3, as DNA: TGTGCCAGTACGGACAGGGGTATGAACACTGAAGCTTTCTTT. Amino acids: CASTDRGMNTEAFF.

This clonotype has just a few counts. The genes are TRBV7-2 and TRBJ1-6; D ambiguous. This CDR3 is 15 amino acids long. V dropped 0 bases and J dropped 6 bases, with 9 bases sitting between them. Germline lookup yields CDR1 SGHTA and CDR2 FQGNSA. The CDR3 loop reads CASSLAARTNSPLHF. Here the CDR3 DNA reads TGTGCCAGCAGCTTAGCCGCACGGACTAATTCACCCCTCCACTTT.

The chain combines TRBV10-3 with TRBJ2-5, with no clear D. This CDR3 spans 19 amino acids. Trimming stripped 10 bases from V and 10 bases from J, with 40 bases between. CDR1 and CDR2 from the germline V gene are ENHRY and SYGVKD. CDR3 in amino acids: CATFWQNPRNHFRCQVQYF. Here the CDR3 DNA reads TGTGCCACCTTCTGGCAGAACCCCCGCAACCACTTCCGCTGTCAAGTCCAGTACTTC.

This clonotype turned up a few times. The chain combines TRBV7-9 with TRBJ1-2; 9 positions match TRBD1. CDR3 length equals 16 residues. The V and J ends lost 6 bases and 6 bases, in that order; junction bases with no gene match: 14. The germline CDR1 and CDR2 sequences are SEHNR and FQNEAQ (reference sequence). Written as DNA, the CDR3 is TGTGCCAGCAGGACTTTTCCGGGACAGGGAGTGCATGGCTACACCTTC. It codes for CASRTFPGQGVHGYTF.

This clonotype was detected a few times. V is TRBV29-1 and J is TRBJ2-2; 11 nucleotides line up with TRBD2. Per germline, CDR1 SQVTM and CDR2 ANQGSEA. The CDR3 covers 13 residues. CDR3 DNA: TGCACGGGACTAGCGGAGAACACCGGGGAGCTGTTTTTT. Translating it yields CTGLAENTGELFF.

This chain joins TRBV3-1 and TRBJ1-1; weak D call: TRBD1 (5 bases). Germline V gene data show CDR1 as LGHDT and CDR2 as YNNKEL (reference sequence). V lost 5 bases, J lost 10 bases, and 14 bases lay in between. This CDR3 is built from 12 residues. DNA of the CDR3: TGTGCCAGCAGCAGGGACCAGGGAAGAGCTTTCTTT. This gives the protein CASSRDQGRAFF.

This clonotype has just a few counts. The chain joins TRBV12-3 or TRBV12-4 to TRBJ2-2; 11 bases fit TRBD2. This CDR3 has 18 residues. V trimming: 6 bases; J trimming: 5 bases; junction bases outside the gene matches: 14. The CDR3 sequence is CASRLTLTSGALTGELFF. The CDR3 bases are TGTGCCAGCAGACTTACCCTGACTAGCGGGGCTTTAACCGGGGAGCTGTTTTTT.